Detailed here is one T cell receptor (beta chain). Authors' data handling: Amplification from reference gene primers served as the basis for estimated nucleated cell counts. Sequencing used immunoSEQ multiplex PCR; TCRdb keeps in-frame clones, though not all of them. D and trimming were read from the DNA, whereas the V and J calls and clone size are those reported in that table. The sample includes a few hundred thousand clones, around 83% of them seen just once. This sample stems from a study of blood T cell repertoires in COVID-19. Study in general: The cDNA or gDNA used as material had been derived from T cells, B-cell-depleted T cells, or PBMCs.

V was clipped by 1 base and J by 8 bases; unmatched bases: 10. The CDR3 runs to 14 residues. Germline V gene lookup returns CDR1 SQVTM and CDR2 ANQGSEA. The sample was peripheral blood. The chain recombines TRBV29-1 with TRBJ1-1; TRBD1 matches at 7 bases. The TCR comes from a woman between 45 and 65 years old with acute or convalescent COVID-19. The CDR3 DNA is TGCAGCGTTGAAGTTAACAGGGGCCAGCTCGAAGCTTTCTTT. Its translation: CSVEVNRGQLEAFF.